This T cell receptor beta chain is drawn from a study of shared clonotypes between healthy human individuals. Background on the study: Plates per donor: three CD4 naive, three CD4 memory, two CD8 naive, one CD8 memory. General study results and limits: Some naive CD4 clonotypes, roughly 5%, turned up in common across a few donors. It was the few donors that limited the genetic and exposure-history diversity represented.

CDR1 is SGHRS and CDR2 is YFSETQ in the germline V gene. The CDR3 sequence is 16 residues long. As processed by the authors: Junction-only sequences without quality scores were provided by ImmunoSEQ, so filtering was different. Assay used: immunoSEQ multiplex PCR; TCRdb lists only in-frame clones, some missing. The D gene and trimming were derived from the DNA, and the V and J assignments and clone size from that table. The table has 950,000 to 1,100,000 clones, around 76% seen once. In regard to this clone: Its antigen is unidentified.

The receptor's source is a man younger than 30 in good health. The genes are TRBV5-1 and TRBJ2-5, with 8 bases fitting TRBD2. The J call is doubtful: the DNA matches TRBJ2-7 better. The sequenced material came from memory CD4+ T cells sorted from blood. The subset: CD45RA-negative fraction. The CDR3 region is CASSLEVLAGTYEQYF. CDR3 coding DNA: TGCGCCAGCAGCTTGGAAGTCTTAGCGGGGACCTACGAGCAGTACTTC.